Listed below are T cell receptor beta chains from one sample, sequenced in a study of shared clonotypes between healthy human individuals. Using immunoSEQ multiplex PCR, the repertoire was profiled, and TCRdb retains in-frame clones only, with some absent. Of fewer than 1.4 million clones listed, around three quarters are singletons. The source material was memory CD4+ T cells from PBMCs. The receptor source for this set is a man aged 18 to 30 in good health. Some clones in this sample may be carry-over from other donors' samples. Both conserved end residues are part of each CDR3. The order of the fields is D gene, J gene, V gene, clone size, CDR3 DNA, CDR3 protein. The D gene is left open where the match is weak. Rows give clone size only sometimes, using once, few, many, or a class for an expanded clone.

D gene: .
J gene: TRBJ2-1
V gene: TRBV7-9
clone size: .
CDR3 DNA: TGTGCCAGCAGCCACGAAGTAGTTGGTGAGCAGTTCTTC
CDR3 protein: CASSHEVVGEQFF

D gene: .
J gene: TRBJ1-3
V gene: TRBV19
clone size: .
CDR3 DNA: TGTGCCAGTAATCAGAGGGGAAATTCTCCGAAGGGCGGAAACACCATATATTTT
CDR3 protein: CASNQRGNSPKGGNTIYF

D gene: .
J gene: TRBJ2-3
V gene: TRBV9
clone size: .
CDR3 DNA: TGTGCCAGCAGCGACCCACGGGTGAACACAGATACGCAGTATTTT
CDR3 protein: CASSDPRVNTDTQYF

D gene: .
J gene: TRBJ1-4
V gene: TRBV19
clone size: once
CDR3 DNA: TGTGCCAGTAGTATATCGGCAGGGAGGAACCTATTAAAACTGTTTTTT
CDR3 protein: CASSISAGRNLLKLFF

D gene: .
J gene: TRBJ2-1
V gene: TRBV5-4
clone size: .
CDR3 DNA: TGTGCCAGCAGCTTACCGCTAGACCCCAATGAGCAGTTCTTC
CDR3 protein: CASSLPLDPNEQFF

D gene: .
J gene: TRBJ1-2
V gene: TRBV5-6
clone size: .
CDR3 DNA: TGTGCCAGCAGCTTGGAAGTGGGCGGCTACACCTTC
CDR3 protein: CASSLEVGGYTF

D gene: .
J gene: TRBJ1-4
V gene: TRBV6-1
clone size: .
CDR3 DNA: TGTGCCAGCACCCGACCTAATGAAAAACTGTTTTTT
CDR3 protein: CASTRPNEKLFF

D gene: .
J gene: TRBJ2-7
V gene: TRBV6-5
clone size: .
CDR3 DNA: TGTGCCAGCAGTCGGACGGGGCACTCCTACGAGCAGTACTTC
CDR3 protein: CASSRTGHSYEQYF

D gene: .
J gene: TRBJ1-4
V gene: TRBV2
clone size: .
CDR3 DNA: TGTGCCAGCAGTGCGAGACTCCGGCGGGGAGAAAAACTGTTTTTT
CDR3 protein: CASSARLRRGEKLFF

D gene: .
J gene: TRBJ2-5
V gene: TRBV27
clone size: .
CDR3 DNA: TGTGCCAGCTCCTATTTCCCCTCAGGGGGGTACCAAGAGACCCAGTACTTC
CDR3 protein: CASSYFPSGGYQETQYF

D gene: .
J gene: TRBJ2-1
V gene: TRBV29-1
clone size: .
CDR3 DNA: TGCAGCGTTGAACAGGCGACTTCCTACAATGAGCAGTTCTTC
CDR3 protein: CSVEQATSYNEQFF

D gene: .
J gene: TRBJ1-1
V gene: TRBV19
clone size: .
CDR3 DNA: TGTGCCAGTAGTATGTCCAGGGGAACTGAAGCTTTCTTT
CDR3 protein: CASSMSRGTEAFF

D gene: TRBD1
J gene: TRBJ1-5
V gene: TRBV14
clone size: .
CDR3 DNA: TGTGCCAGCAGCCATATGGGACAGGGCGACAATCAGCCCCAGCATTTT
CDR3 protein: CASSHMGQGDNQPQHF

D gene: .
J gene: TRBJ2-1
V gene: TRBV2
clone size: .
CDR3 DNA: TGTGCCAGCGGGGCTTCGGGTAATGAGCAGTTCTTC
CDR3 protein: CASGASGNEQFF

D gene: .
J gene: TRBJ1-2
V gene: TRBV18
clone size: few
CDR3 DNA: TGTGCCAGCTCACCAGCAGTTAACTATGGCTACACCTTC
CDR3 protein: CASSPAVNYGYTF

D gene: .
J gene: TRBJ2-5
V gene: TRBV10-1
clone size: once
CDR3 DNA: TGCGCCAGCAGTGGGTGGGGGGAGACCCAGTACTTC
CDR3 protein: CASSGWGETQYF

D gene: .
J gene: TRBJ1-1
V gene: TRBV9
clone size: .
CDR3 DNA: TGTGCCAGCAGCGTAGGGGTAAGCATGAACACTGAAGCTTTCTTT
CDR3 protein: CASSVGVSMNTEAFF

D gene: TRBD1
J gene: TRBJ1-4
V gene: TRBV5-4
clone size: once
CDR3 DNA: TGTGCCAGCAGCCCAGGGACAGGGAGGGTAACTAATGAAAAACTGTTTTTT
CDR3 protein: CASSPGTGRVTNEKLFF

D gene: .
J gene: TRBJ2-7
V gene: TRBV7-2
clone size: .
CDR3 DNA: TGTGCCAGCAGCTTAGTTCAGCAGGACTACGAGCAGTACTTC
CDR3 protein: CASSLVQQDYEQYF

D gene: .
J gene: TRBJ2-2
V gene: TRBV28
clone size: .
CDR3 DNA: TGTGCCAGCAGTTCCCCCGGGAGTGGGTACACCGGGGAGCTGTTTTTT
CDR3 protein: CASSSPGSGYTGELFF

D gene: .
J gene: TRBJ2-6
V gene: TRBV18
clone size: .
CDR3 DNA: TGTGCCAGCTCACCTGGGGCAGGGGCTGGGGCCAACGTCCTGACTTTC
CDR3 protein: CASSPGAGAGANVLTF

D gene: TRBD1
J gene: TRBJ2-3
V gene: TRBV11-2
clone size: .
CDR3 DNA: TGTGCCAGCAGCTCAGGACAGGACTCGCAGTATTTT
CDR3 protein: CASSSGQDSQYF

D gene: TRBD2
J gene: TRBJ2-5
V gene: TRBV7-6
clone size: .
CDR3 DNA: TGTGCCAGCAGCCCCGGGGTGACTAGCGGGACCCAAGAGACCCAGTACTTC
CDR3 protein: CASSPGVTSGTQETQYF

D gene: TRBD1
J gene: TRBJ2-2
V gene: TRBV19
clone size: .
CDR3 DNA: TGTGCCAGTATGTTGACAGGGGGCTCCGGGGAGCTGTTTTTT
CDR3 protein: CASMLTGGSGELFF

D gene: .
J gene: TRBJ1-5
V gene: TRBV2
clone size: .
CDR3 DNA: TGTGCCAGCAGTGAAACGATAAGCAATCAGCCCCAGCATTTT
CDR3 protein: CASSETISNQPQHF

D gene: TRBD1
J gene: TRBJ2-7
V gene: TRBV29-1
clone size: few
CDR3 DNA: TGCAGCTCCCGGGACAGCTCCTCCTACGAGCAGTACTTC
CDR3 protein: CSSRDSSSYEQYF

D gene: TRBD2
J gene: TRBJ2-3
V gene: TRBV4-3
clone size: .
CDR3 DNA: TGCGCCAGCAACGGGACTAGCAGGAGCTGGGGGGGTACAGATACGCAGTATTTT
CDR3 protein: CASNGTSRSWGGTDTQYF

D gene: .
J gene: TRBJ1-4
V gene: TRBV27
clone size: .
CDR3 DNA: TGTGCCAGCAGTCATCTGGATAATGAAAAACTGTTTTTT
CDR3 protein: CASSHLDNEKLFF